The 25 T cell receptor beta chains below all came from one sample that was sequenced in a study of blood T cell repertoires in COVID-19. The table came from immunoSEQ multiplex PCR; TCRdb's copy has only in-frame clones and leaves some out. The sample records about 250,000 clones, 65% to 85% being singletons. The specimen was peripheral blood. These receptor sequences come from a man aged 35-49 years with active or convalescent COVID-19.

The CDR3 nucleotides read TGTGCCAGCGGGGAGACTAGCGGGAGGGCCGGGGAGCTGTTTTTT. This sequence encodes CASGETSGRAGELFF. This chain uses TRBV6-5 with TRBJ2-2; 14 bases map to TRBD2. Per the germline V gene, CDR1 is MNHEY and CDR2 is SVGAGI. V was pared by 8 bases and J by 6 bases, with 5 bases of the junction left unmatched. The CDR3 is 15 amino acids.

The chain carries TRBV30 and TRBJ1-1; D may be TRBD1 (6 bases). V lost 2 bases, J lost 4 bases, and 14 bases lay in between. The CDR3 is 14 residues long. Germline assignment: CDR1 GTSNPN and CDR2 SVGIG (reference sequence). The CDR3 here is CAWSLGAGGTEAFF. The CDR3 region has the DNA TGTGCCTGGAGTTTGGGGGCGGGGGGCACTGAAGCTTTCTTT.

This clone is a singleton in its sample. V gene TRBV7-3 combines with J gene TRBJ2-2; maybe TRBD2 (6 bases). Trimming stripped 6 bases from V and 5 bases from J, with 16 bases between. Per the germline V gene, CDR1 is SGHTA and CDR2 is FQGTGA. The CDR3 covers 15 residues. CDR3 nucleotide sequence: TGTGCCAGCAGGGCTCCGGGACTGGGGACCGGGGAGCTGTTTTTT. Its protein product is CASRAPGLGTGELFF.

The rearrangement uses TRBV27 and TRBJ1-1; D perhaps matches TRBD1 (6 bases). Germline values: CDR1 MNHEY, CDR2 SMNVEV (reference sequence). The CDR3 is 15 residues long. V lost 4 bases to trimming and J lost 5 bases, with 17 bases between them. The CDR3 reads CASSSGTIMTTEAFF. CDR3 nucleotide sequence: TGTGCCAGCAGTTCGGGGACAATTATGACGACTGAAGCTTTCTTT.

The chain joins TRBV12-3 or TRBV12-4 to TRBJ2-5; unclear D gene. V lost 7 bases and J lost 1, with 7 bases in between. This CDR3 spans 12 amino acids. The CDR3 sequence: CASKAIQETQYF. The CDR3, as DNA: TGTGCCAGCAAAGCCATCCAAGAGACCCAGTACTTC.

This chain connects TRBV7-9 to TRBJ2-5, with 10 bases fitting TRBD2. The CDR3 is 15 amino acids. The trim removed 4 bases at V and 4 bases at J, leaving 6 bases unmatched. From germline, CDR1 is SEHNR and CDR2 FQNEAQ (reference sequence). DNA of the CDR3: TGTGCCAGCAGCTCCCCCCTAGCGGGAGTAGAGACCCAGTACTTC. This gives the protein CASSSPLAGVETQYF.

The genes are TRBV5-1 and TRBJ1-5, with 7 nucleotides matching TRBD1. J gave up 8 bases and V 0 bases, and 5 bases lay outside the gene matches. Germline-derived CDR1 and CDR2 are SGHRS and YFSETQ. This CDR3 spans 14 amino acids. The CDR3 sequence is CASSLGQGVEPQHF. The CDR3 DNA reads as TGCGCCAGCAGCTTGGGGCAGGGGGTTGAGCCCCAGCATTTT.

The V gene is TRBV7-9, the J gene TRBJ2-3, with D tentatively TRBD2 (5 bases). Germline lookup yields CDR1 SEHNR and CDR2 FQNEAQ (reference sequence). The CDR3 length is 11 residues. The germline V and J ends were trimmed by 5 bases and 9 bases, with 9 bases remaining between them. Here the CDR3 reads CASSASGTQYF. CDR3 DNA: TGTGCCAGCAGCGCCTCGGGGACGCAGTATTTT.

The J gene is TRBJ2-7, the V gene TRBV18, with 7 positions matching TRBD2. CDR3 length: 13 amino acids. J lost 7 bases, V lost 3 bases, and 6 bases had no gene match. Germline V lookup: CDR1 KGHSH, CDR2 LQKENI. The CDR3 spells CASSPGTTLEQYF. The CDR3 coding sequence is TGTGCCAGCTCACCCGGGACTACTCTAGAGCAGTACTTC. Together with reference TRBV18 and TRBJ2-7, the CDR3 gives the full variable domain: NAGVMQNPRHLVRRRGQEARLRCSPMKGHSHVYWYRQLPEEGLKFMVYLQKENIIDESGMPKERFSAEFPKEGPSILRIQQVVRGDSAAYFCASSPGTTLEQYFGPGTRLTVT.

V and J are TRBV24-1 and TRBJ2-5; TRBD1 aligns across 10 bases. V shed 4 bases and J 3 bases; nucleotides not matched to a gene: 4. The germline CDR1 and CDR2 sequences are KGHDR and SFDVKD. CDR3 length equals 15 residues. The DNA for the CDR3 is TGTGCCACCAGTGAGCTCGGGACAGGGGAAGAGACCCAGTACTTC. Its protein is CATSELGTGEETQYF.

This clone was picked up a small number of times. The J gene is TRBJ1-5, the V gene TRBV6-5; 7 nucleotides line up with TRBD1. Germline loops: CDR1 MNHEY, CDR2 SVGAGI. V gave up 7 bases and J gave up 0 bases; unmatched junction bases: 6. The CDR3 sequence is 15 residues long. DNA for the CDR3: TGTGCCAGCAATCCGACAGGGTATAGCAATCAGCCCCAGCATTTT. It specifies CASNPTGYSNQPQHF.

This clone came up a few times. The CDR3: CASSSTGTWGYTF. The CDR3 DNA follows: TGTGCCAGTAGTTCAACAGGGACCTGGGGCTACACCTTC. The genes are TRBV19 and TRBJ1-2, with D possibly TRBD1 on 6 matching bases. Trimming removed 5 bases from V and 8 bases from J, with 15 bases in between. Germline V lookup: CDR1 LNHDA, CDR2 SQIVND (reference sequence). There are 13 residues in the CDR3.

Only a few counts were recorded for this clone. This chain joins TRBV6-4 and TRBJ1-5, with 8 bases identical to TRBD1. V shed 1 base, J shed 10 bases, and the junction held 9 bases outside the gene matches. The CDR3 has 15 residues. The germline V gene has CDR1 MRHNA and CDR2 SNTAGT. CDR3 coding DNA: TGTGCCAGCAGTGACTACCCGGGACAGGCTCGACCCCAGCATTTT. It encodes CASSDYPGQARPQHF.

V is TRBV21-1 and J is TRBJ1-2; the table gives TRBD1 as D, unverified against the DNA. TRBV21-1 is tagged as a pseudogene. The CDR3 sequence is 14 residues long. CDR3 bases: TGTGCCAGCAGCAAACTCCGGGACACCTATGGCTACACCTTC. The encoded protein is CASSKLRDTYGYTF.

The rearrangement joins TRBV5-1 to TRBJ1-3; 9 nucleotides match TRBD1. The CDR3 spans 15 residues. Germline loops: CDR1 SGHRS, CDR2 YFSETQ. V lost 5 bases and J lost 1; bases outside the gene matches: 4. Here the CDR3 reads CASSQQGASGNTIYF. CDR3 nucleotides: TGCGCCAGCAGTCAACAGGGGGCATCTGGAAACACCATATATTTT. Full variable domain (outside the CDR3, taken from reference TRBV5-1 and TRBJ1-3): KAGVTQTPRYLIKTRGQQVTLSCSPISGHRSVSWYQQTPGQGLQFLFEYFSETQRNKGNFPGRFSGRQFSNSRSEMNVSTLELGDSALYLCASSQQGASGNTIYFGEGSWLTVV.

This sequence joins TRBV4-2 and TRBJ2-3, with 9 bases aligning to TRBD2. V shed 4 bases and J 0 bases; nucleotides not matched to a gene: 11. The germline V gene has CDR1 LGHNA and CDR2 YNFKEQ. The CDR3 extends over 18 amino acids. Written as DNA, the CDR3 is TGTGCCAGCAGCCTCGGGGGGTCGACTAGCGGTAGCACAGATACGCAGTATTTT. Translated: CASSLGGSTSGSTDTQYF.

V and J are TRBV6-2 or TRBV6-3 and TRBJ2-1, with TRBD2 matching over 10 bases. The CDR3 length is 14 residues. The J segment lost 6 bases and the V segment lost 10 bases, leaving 9 bases of the junction unmatched. CDR1 is MNHEY and CDR2 is SVGEGT in the germline V gene. This CDR3 is CATNPRTSGNEQFF. As DNA, the CDR3 is TGTGCCACCAACCCGCGGACTAGCGGCAATGAGCAGTTCTTC.

This clone was recorded only once. V and J are TRBV18 and TRBJ1-2, with TRBD1 matching over 12 bases. The CDR3 extends over 18 amino acids. Trimming cost V 1 base and J 2 bases; bases outside gene matches: 8. Germline V gives CDR1 KGHSH, CDR2 LQKENI. CDR3 in DNA: TGTGCCAGCTCACCACGATTGGGACAGGGGGCCTGGAACTATGGCTACACCTTC. Amino acid sequence: CASSPRLGQGAWNYGYTF.

This clone was seen only a few times. J is TRBJ1-2 and V is TRBV5-4, with TRBD1 matching over 8 bases. CDR1 is SGHNT, CDR2 YYREEE, per germline (reference sequence). The J segment lost 6 bases and the V segment lost 2 bases, leaving 6 bases of the junction unmatched. This CDR3 contains 14 residues. CDR3 sequence reads: CASSFDQGAHGYTF. The DNA for the CDR3 is TGTGCCAGCAGCTTTGACCAGGGGGCTCATGGCTACACCTTC.

V usage is TRBV7-2 and J usage is TRBJ2-7, with D hard to call. CDR1 is SGHTA and CDR2 is FQGNSA in the germline V gene. This CDR3 is 12 amino acids long. V was trimmed by 5 bases and J by 2 bases, leaving 7 bases between them. The CDR3 DNA follows: TGTGCCAGCAGCCAAAGCACCTACGAGCAGTACTTC. Translating it yields CASSQSTYEQYF.

The J gene is TRBJ2-1, the V gene TRBV2; TRBD1 agrees at 7 bases. The J segment lost 10 bases and the V segment lost 4 bases, leaving 13 bases of the junction unmatched. In germline, CDR1 is SNHLY, CDR2 FYNNEI. This CDR3 region has 15 residues. CDR3 residues: CASSVGWDSLLEQFF. The CDR3 coding sequence is TGTGCCAGCAGTGTAGGGTGGGACAGCCTTTTGGAGCAGTTCTTC.

This clone was counted a few times. The chain uses TRBV28 and TRBJ1-2; 7 bases are a match to TRBD1. J lost 4 bases, V lost 6 bases, and 5 bases had no gene match. CDR1 and CDR2 (germline): MDHEN, SYDVKM. CDR3 size: 13 residues. DNA for the CDR3: TGTGCCAGCAGCATCACAGGGGTCTATGGCTACACCTTC. This codes for CASSITGVYGYTF.

The gene calls are TRBV6-1 and TRBJ1-2; 7 nucleotides align to TRBD1. There are 17 residues in the CDR3. With 1 base clipped from V and 0 bases from J, the junction kept 8 bases outside the gene matches. Germline loops: CDR1 MNHNS, CDR2 SASEGT. CDR3 sequence (DNA): TGTGCCAGCAGTGAAGGGGTGGGGACAGCCGCTAACTATGGCTACACCTTC. This gives the protein CASSEGVGTAANYGYTF.

The genes are TRBV30 and TRBJ1-2, with D maybe TRBD1 (5 bases). The germline CDR1 and CDR2 sequences are GTSNPN and SVGIG (reference sequence). V was cut by 5 bases and J by 3 bases, with 13 bases left in between. This CDR3 comprises 13 residues. The CDR3 coding sequence is TGTGCCTGGTCGCTGGGGGAGGACTATGGCTACACCTTC. This codes for CAWSLGEDYGYTF.

The chain has TRBV30 and TRBJ2-1; maybe TRBD2 (6 bases). The CDR3 contains 16 residues. The V end was cut by 1 base, the J end by 0 bases, with 13 bases between. Germline loops: CDR1 GTSNPN, CDR2 SVGIG (reference sequence). This CDR3 is CAWSGGGGSSYNEQFF. The CDR3, as DNA: TGTGCCTGGAGTGGTGGGGGAGGAAGCTCCTACAATGAGCAGTTCTTC.